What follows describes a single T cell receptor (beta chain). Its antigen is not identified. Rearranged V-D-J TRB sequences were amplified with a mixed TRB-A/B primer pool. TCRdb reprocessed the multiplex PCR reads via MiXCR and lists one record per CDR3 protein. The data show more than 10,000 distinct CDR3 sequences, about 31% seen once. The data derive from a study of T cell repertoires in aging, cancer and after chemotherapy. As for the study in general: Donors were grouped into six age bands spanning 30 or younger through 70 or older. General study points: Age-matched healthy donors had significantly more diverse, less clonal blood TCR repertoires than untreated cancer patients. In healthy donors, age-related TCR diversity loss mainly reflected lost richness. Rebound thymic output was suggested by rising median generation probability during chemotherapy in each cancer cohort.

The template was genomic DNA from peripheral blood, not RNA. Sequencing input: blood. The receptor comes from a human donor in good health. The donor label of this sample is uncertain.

The CDR3 sequence: CASSLAQGQSTTNYGYTF. CDR3 bases: TGCGCCAGCAGCTTGGCTCAGGGCCAAAGCACGACTAACTATGGCTACACCTTC. The chain uses TRBV5-1 and TRBJ1-2; tentative D call: TRBD1 (5 bases). Germline V lookup: CDR1 SGHRS, CDR2 YFSETQ. The CDR3 has 18 residues. Trimming removed 0 bases from V and 0 bases from J, with 18 bases in between.